These T cell receptor beta chains were read from a single sample in a study of T cell responses to AZD1222 COVID-19 vaccine. The method was immunoSEQ multiplex PCR; TCRdb's version includes in-frame clones alone and lacks a portion of them. This sample yields roughly 140,000 clones, of which 94% are seen a single time; about 1.3% belongs to the top ten. The sample in question was peripheral blood, obtained on day 0 of AZD1222 vaccination. The receptors were gathered from an adult in good health. Both conserved end residues are part of each CDR3. D genes are given only for firm matches. Part of the rows lack a size; the others show once, few, many or a class for expanded clones.

>.|.|TRBJ1-1|TRBV7-9
CASSFGGNVNTEAFF
TGTGCCAGCAGCTTTGGTGGAAACGTGAACACTGAAGCTTTCTTT
>TRBD1|.|TRBJ1-4|TRBV7-8
CASSYQTGGREKLFF
TGTGCCAGCAGTTACCAAACAGGGGGCAGGGAAAAACTGTTTTTT
>.|.|TRBJ1-1|TRBV4-1
CASSPGMGWATEAFF
TGCGCCAGCAGCCCGGGCATGGGGTGGGCCACTGAAGCTTTCTTT
>TRBD1|.|TRBJ1-5|TRBV3-1/TRBV3-2
CASGTGGQPQHF
TGTGCCAGTGGGACAGGGGGTCAGCCCCAGCATTTT
>.|.|TRBJ1-4|TRBV19
CASSPVGEKLFF
TGTGCCAGTAGTCCGGTTGGAGAAAAACTGTTTTTT
>.|.|TRBJ2-1|TRBV11-3
CATQTGNPYNEQFF
TGTGCCACACAAACAGGGAATCCCTACAATGAGCAGTTCTTC
>.|.|TRBJ2-5|TRBV3-1/TRBV3-2
CASSQGGPSGVQETQYF
TGTGCCAGCAGCCAAGGGGGGCCGTCGGGAGTACAAGAGACCCAGTACTTC
>TRBD2|.|TRBJ2-2|TRBV5-4
CASSSSGGALTGELFF
TGTGCCAGCAGCTCCAGCGGGGGGGCCTTGACCGGGGAGCTGTTTTTT
>.|.|TRBJ1-6|TRBV6-5
CASSYAQGANSPLHF
TGTGCCAGCAGTTACGCCCAGGGTGCGAATTCACCCCTCCACTTT
>.|.|TRBJ1-1|TRBV19
CASGDRQVEAFF
TGTGCCAGTGGCGATCGACAGGTGGAAGCTTTCTTT
>TRBD1|.|TRBJ1-1|TRBV28
CASSPNRGTNTEAFF
TGTGCCAGCAGCCCCAACAGGGGGACGAACACTGAAGCTTTCTTT
>TRBD1|.|TRBJ2-1|TRBV2
CASRMTGVNEQFF
TGTGCCAGCAGGATGACAGGGGTCAATGAGCAGTTCTTC
>.|.|TRBJ1-2|TRBV6-6
CASKGDYGYTF
TGTGCCAGCAAAGGGGACTATGGCTACACCTTC
>TRBD1|once|TRBJ1-6|TRBV3-1/TRBV3-2
CASSLGQGGAPLHF
TGTGCCAGCAGCCTCGGACAGGGTGGAGCACCCCTCCACTTT
>.|.|TRBJ2-5|TRBV12-3/TRBV12-4
CASSTFREETQYF
TGTGCCAGCAGTACTTTCAGGGAAGAGACCCAGTACTTC
>TRBD2|few|TRBJ2-1|TRBV6-4
CASSALAGGYNEQFF
TGTGCCAGCAGTGCCCTAGCGGGAGGGTACAATGAGCAGTTCTTC